One sample yielded the 20 T cell receptor beta chains listed below, sequenced in a study of blood T cell repertoires in COVID-19. Repertoires were generated with immunoSEQ multiplex PCR, while TCRdb's copy carries only in-frame clones and drops some. Of about 64,000 clones listed, around nine tenths are singletons. Sequenced material: PBMCs or T cells enriched from blood (not recorded which). These receptor sequences come from a woman between 40 and 50 years old who had recovered from COVID-19.

The count of this clone is one. The chain uses TRBV7-8 and TRBJ1-1; D gene uncertain. The CDR3 length is 16 residues. Germline CDR1 SGHVS, CDR2 FQNEAQ. With 4 bases removed from V and 0 bases from J, the gap between germline ends came to 15 bases. The CDR3 region has the DNA TGTGCCAGCAGCTCCCCCTGGTCGGGGATGAACACTGAAGCTTTCTTT. This encodes CASSSPWSGMNTEAFF.

The V call is TRBV5-6, the J call TRBJ1-2, with 11 bases matching TRBD1. CDR1 and CDR2 (germline): SGHDT, YYEEEE. The CDR3 sequence is 15 residues long. V lost 4 bases and J lost 3; bases outside the gene matches: 5. The CDR3 loop is CASSRGTGGYYGYTF. The CDR3 nucleotides read TGTGCCAGCAGCAGAGGGACAGGGGGGTACTATGGCTACACCTTC.

This chain uses TRBV7-9 with TRBJ2-1; D uncertain. The CDR3 totals 14 residues. The V gene's germline CDR1 is SEHNR and CDR2 FQNEAQ (reference sequence). Trimming removed 1 base at V and 4 bases at J, with 8 bases between. CDR3 amino acids: CASSLVGGYNEQFF. CDR3 in DNA: TGTGCCAGCAGCTTAGTAGGCGGATACAATGAGCAGTTCTTC. The entire variable domain, with the rest obtained from reference TRBV7-9 and TRBJ2-1, is as follows: DTGVSQNPRHKITKRGQNVTFRCDPISEHNRLYWYRQTLGQGPEFLTYFQNEAQLEKSRLLSDRFSAERPKGSFSTLEIQRTEQGDSAMYLCASSLVGGYNEQFFGPGTRLTVL.

In this sample, this clone turned up once. The chain carries TRBV19 and TRBJ2-1; the D is unclear. V was cut by 6 bases and J by 0 bases, with 12 bases left in between. CDR1 LNHDA and CDR2 SQIVND come from the germline V gene (reference sequence). This CDR3 is 15 amino acids long. CDR3 coding DNA: TGTGCCAGTAGGGAAAGGTCAGGCTCCTACAATGAGCAGTTCTTC. Amino acid sequence: CASRERSGSYNEQFF. Full variable domain (rest looked up from reference TRBV19 and TRBJ2-1): DGGITQSPKYLFRKEGQNVTLSCEQNLNHDAMYWYRQDPGQGLRLIYYSQIVNDFQKGDIAEGYSVSREKKESFPLTVTSAQKNPTAFYLCASRERSGSYNEQFFGPGTRLTVL.

This clone was recorded only once. This chain joins TRBV19 and TRBJ2-1; 12 bases are a match to TRBD1. Germline trimming cut 5 bases from V and 13 bases from J; bases unmatched to any gene: 12. Germline CDR1 is LNHDA and CDR2 is SQIVND (reference sequence). The CDR3 length is 15 residues. CDR3 protein: CASSLGTGGMGYQFF. The CDR3 DNA reads as TGTGCCAGTAGTCTTGGGACAGGGGGCATGGGTTATCAGTTCTTC.

The chain carries TRBV7-8 and TRBJ1-6; TRBD1 agrees at 7 bases. The length of the CDR3 is 20 residues. The V and J ends lost 1 base and 6 bases, in that order; junction bases with no gene match: 18. Germline values: CDR1 SGHVS, CDR2 FQNEAQ. CDR3 DNA sequence: TGTGCCAGCAGCTTAGGATCCTTTTCTTTTCCGGGACAGCTTAATTCACCCCTCCACTTT. This codes for CASSLGSFSFPGQLNSPLHF.

The chain employs TRBV5-1 and TRBJ2-1, with TRBD2 identical over 8 bases. The CDR3 extends over 14 amino acids. Germline assignment: CDR1 SGHRS and CDR2 YFSETQ. The V segment lost 4 bases and the J segment 4 bases; nucleotides outside the gene matches: 4. The CDR3 DNA is TGCGCCAGCAGCCAGGGACTAGGATACAATGAGCAGTTCTTC. Its translation: CASSQGLGYNEQFF.

V gene TRBV12-3 or TRBV12-4 combines with J gene TRBJ1-1; TRBD1 might be the D (6 bases). Trimming left V 8 bases short and J 0 bases short, with 10 bases between. This CDR3 contains 13 residues. The CDR3 DNA reads TGTGCCAGCTATGGACAGATGAACACTGAAGCTTTCTTT. Translated, it gives CASYGQMNTEAFF.

The chain employs TRBV4-2 and TRBJ2-5; the D gene is possibly TRBD1 (5 bases). The CDR3 consists of 16 residues. V was clipped by 0 bases and J by 0 bases, with 11 bases between them. Germline CDR1 LGHNA, CDR2 YNFKEQ. The CDR3 spells CASSQEGQRNQETQYF. The CDR3 coding sequence is TGTGCCAGCAGCCAAGAGGGGCAGAGAAACCAAGAGACCCAGTACTTC.

Only one count was recorded for this clone. V and J are TRBV5-6 and TRBJ1-2, with D tentatively TRBD1 (5 bases). V was trimmed by 2 bases and J by 3 bases, leaving 11 bases between them. From germline, CDR1 is SGHDT and CDR2 YYEEEE. There are 14 residues in the CDR3. The CDR3 nucleotides read TGTGCCAGCAGCTTATACGACAGATACTATGGCTACACCTTC. Protein product: CASSLYDRYYGYTF.

This chain connects TRBV12-5 to TRBJ2-5; the match to TRBD1 covers 11 bases. The length of the CDR3 is 15 residues. Germline V gene data show CDR1 as LGHNT and CDR2 as FRNRAP. J was trimmed by 5 bases and V by 6 bases; bases with no gene match: 8. The CDR3 coding sequence is TGTGCTAGTGGCTCACCCCGGGACAGGGGGGAGACCCAGTACTTC. Amino acids: CASGSPRDRGETQYF.

V usage is TRBV5-6 and J usage is TRBJ1-1; D not resolved. The CDR3 sequence is 13 residues long. Germline CDR1 is SGHDT and CDR2 is YYEEEE. V lost 0 bases and J 1 base, leaving 4 bases between the germline ends. CDR3 protein: CASSLAGNTEAFF. CDR3 bases: TGTGCCAGCAGCTTGGCCGGGAACACTGAAGCTTTCTTT.

The genes are TRBV5-1 and TRBJ2-3; 8 bases agree with TRBD2. V lost 2 bases and J lost 1; bases outside the gene matches: 15. Germline lookup yields CDR1 SGHRS and CDR2 YFSETQ. This CDR3 comprises 19 residues. The CDR3 protein is CASSFKIRGGPTGTDTQYF. The CDR3 region has the DNA TGCGCCAGCAGCTTTAAGATCCGCGGGGGGCCGACCGGCACAGATACGCAGTATTTT. Using reference TRBV5-1 and TRBJ2-3 for the parts outside the CDR3, the full variable domain is KAGVTQTPRYLIKTRGQQVTLSCSPISGHRSVSWYQQTPGQGLQFLFEYFSETQRNKGNFPGRFSGRQFSNSRSEMNVSTLELGDSALYLCASSFKIRGGPTGTDTQYFGPGTRLTVL.

This chain connects TRBV7-6 to TRBJ2-7, with 7 bases aligning to TRBD2. V trimming: 5 bases; J trimming: 3 bases; junction bases outside the gene matches: 13. Germline values: CDR1 SGHVS, CDR2 FNYEAQ. The CDR3 runs to 16 residues. CDR3: CASSPGVLAGSYEQYF. The CDR3, as DNA: TGTGCCAGCAGCCCTGGGGTTTTAGCGGGTAGCTACGAGCAGTACTTC.

This sequence joins TRBV6-1 and TRBJ2-7; no firm D call. The germline gives CDR1 MNHNS, CDR2 SASEGT. The CDR3 runs to 13 residues. Trimming shortened V by 1 base and J by 2 bases, and 6 bases separated the two germline ends. CDR3 sequence (DNA): TGTGCCAGCAGTGAAGGCCAGACCTACGAGCAGTACTTC. Translation gives CASSEGQTYEQYF.

The chain recombines TRBV7-2 with TRBJ2-5, with 14 bases that match TRBD2. CDR3 size: 16 residues. CDR1 SGHTA and CDR2 FQGNSA come from the germline V gene. The trim removed 4 bases at V and 4 bases at J, leaving 5 bases unmatched. The CDR3 sequence: CASSSPTSGGVETQYF. For the CDR3, the DNA is TGTGCCAGCAGCTCTCCGACTAGCGGGGGGGTAGAGACCCAGTACTTC. Variable domain in full (rest from reference TRBV7-2 and TRBJ2-5): GAGVSQSPSNKVTEKGKDVELRCDPISGHTALYWYRQSLGQGLEFLIYFQGNSAPDKSGLPSDRFSAERTGGSVSTLTIQRTQQEDSAVYLCASSSPTSGGVETQYFGPGTRLLVL.

The rearrangement links TRBV19 to TRBJ2-7; 7 bases align to TRBD1. With V trimmed by 9 bases and J by 2 bases, 7 bases remained unmatched. CDR1 is LNHDA and CDR2 is SQIVND in the germline V gene (reference sequence). The length of the CDR3 is 13 residues. The CDR3 is CASNPGQTYEQYF. Here the CDR3 DNA reads TGTGCCAGCAACCCGGGACAGACCTACGAGCAGTACTTC.

The rearrangement joins TRBV5-1 to TRBJ1-5; 9 bases fit TRBD1. CDR1 is SGHRS and CDR2 is YFSETQ in the germline V gene. V lost 2 bases, J lost 4 bases, and 4 bases stayed unmatched. The length of the CDR3 is 15 residues. The CDR3 reads CASSFGQGTNQPQHF. The CDR3 DNA is TGCGCCAGCAGCTTCGGACAGGGGACAAATCAGCCCCAGCATTTT.

The gene calls are TRBV18 and TRBJ2-6; unclear D gene. V lost 6 bases and J lost 0, with 6 bases in between. The CDR3 is 14 residues long. In germline, CDR1 is KGHSH, CDR2 LQKENI. The CDR3 protein is CASSQISGANVLTF. In DNA form, the CDR3 reads TGTGCCAGCTCCCAAATCTCTGGGGCCAACGTCCTGACTTTC.

This clone was counted once. Here the CDR3 DNA reads TGTGCCAGCAGTTTGGTTCTAGGCGAGACCCAGTACTTC. Encoded protein: CASSLVLGETQYF. The gene calls are TRBV12-3 or TRBV12-4 and TRBJ2-5, with D hard to call. This CDR3 is 13 amino acids long. V lost 3 bases and J 5 bases, leaving 10 bases between the germline ends.